This TCR beta chain was profiled in a study of cytomegalovirus exposure and HLA in healthy donors. Study-wide points: Per a prior analysis, the majority of TCR beta V segments were productive roughly 87% or roughly 30% of the time.

As regards this clone: Its antigen is still unknown.

CDR1 and CDR2 (germline): MNHEY, SMNVEV (reference sequence). The V gene lost 6 bases and the J gene lost 2 bases, with 16 bases spanning the gap. CDR3 length: 15 amino acids. In the PCR, 60 Vbeta and 13 Jbeta primers were used. The assay was immunoSEQ multiplex PCR, and TCRdb's table has in-frame clones only and misses some. The table has approximately 150,000 clones, 80% seen once. The chain links TRBV27 to TRBJ2-5; D possibly corresponds to TRBD2 (6 bases). Sequences were obtained from PBMCs. The sequence was obtained from a woman in her thirties or forties in good health and CMV-seronegative. The DNA of the CDR3 is TGTGCCAGCAGCCCGGGGAGGATTCATCAAGAGACCCAGTACTTC. As protein: CASSPGRIHQETQYF.